The T cell receptor (beta chain) described here comes from a study of vaccination and CD4 T cells after COVID-19 (dated by TCRdb to the early 2020s). Turning to the overall study: In the convalescent cohort there were six males and four females, among whom were two Hispanic individuals, seven Caucasians, two Asians and one multiracial person. Two doses of either the Pfizer-BioNTech BNT162b2 vaccine (n=8) or the Moderna mRNA-1273 vaccine (n=2) were administered to participants. Post-COVID blood samples were collected from convalescent patients a median of approximately 93 days after diagnosis, with a range of roughly 30 to 161 days. Post-vaccine blood samples were collected a median of around 10 weeks after the second vaccine dose, ranging from about 12 to 241 days. For stimulating the cultures, overlapping spike peptide pools were used, derived from SARS-CoV-2 as well as from the common cold coronaviruses HCoV-NL63, HCoV-OC43 and HCoV-229E. As controls, cultures received a CEFX viral epitope pool (the positive control), an HIV-1 Nef peptide pool (the negative control), or no peptide at all. The spike-specific CD4+ TCR repertoire was compared before and after mRNA vaccination in approximately 9 COVID-19 convalescent patients and a handful of infection-naive healthy vaccine recipients. In an earlier paper using these donors, memory CD4+ T cell crossreactivity between SARS-CoV-2 and common cold coronavirus spike proteins was assessed at the TCR clonotype level.

This clonotype was seen a handful of times. Its binding antigen is unknown. One base away there is no much larger clone; base qualities are not given. From a lookup of the germline V gene, CDR1 and CDR2 are MNHNS and SASEGT. The CDR3, from cysteine to phenylalanine, totals 11 residues. Of the read, only the CDR3 DNA is kept; its 33 bases are in frame from base 1. The germline ends are 6 bases apart after V is trimmed by 8 bases and J by 2 bases. What the study reported, not specific to this receptor: In convalescent patients, a median approximately 86% of post-vaccine SARS-CoV-2-reactive clones were detected only after vaccination, suggesting vaccine-specific priming. Relatively few convalescent patients were included in the study, and early timepoints after natural infection were not analyzed. The median count of SARS-CoV-2-reactive clonotypes went up from some 23 after infection to about 40 after vaccination, although the change was not significant. Nearly all vaccine-specific clones in convalescent patients (304 of 307) were mono-reactive for SARS-CoV-2 spike rather than cross-reactive with common cold coronaviruses.

The library was produced with PCR. DNA from cultured CD4+ T cells was subjected to TCR sequencing with the Oncomine TCR Beta short-read assay at the Johns Hopkins FTIC core. Genomic DNA was extracted from the cultured CD4+ T cells with the QIAamp micro DNA kit. Oncomine TCR Beta libraries from cultured CD4+ T cells were pooled using unique dual indexes and sequenced on an Illumina iSeq 100. Per the source publication's procedure: Non-productive sequences were filtered out, and CDR3s that did not start with C, did not end with F or W, or were shorter than 7 amino acids were discarded. The MANAFEST web application identified antigen-specific clonotypes by comparing peptide-stimulated wells against reference wells and other culture wells. For a clone to be called positive, the clone needed an FDR below 0.05, an odds ratio above 5, and a productive frequency above 0.1% in at least two of three replicate wells. Clonotypes that were significantly expanded in both SARS-CoV-2 spike wells and at least one common cold coronavirus spike condition were defined as cross-reactive. CDR3 homology was assessed with Levenshtein distances (stringdist) and unrooted phylogenetic trees (ape) in R version 3.6.1. TCRdb passed the public sequencing reads through fastp at Q25 and MiXCR, retaining productive beta sequences. Rows merge per CDR3 protein into single entries with the most common DNA and genes. None of the V and J calls come from the authors' own analysis; TCRdb made them. The sample includes around 7,000 distinct CDR3 sequences, with approximately 37% observed a single time. The ten largest clones capture approximately 37% of the sample.

The treatment or condition label here, explained by the study, means: approximately 11-day PBMC culture with coronavirus spike peptide pools or control peptides (ViraFEST assay). CD4+ T cells from unexposed donors were collected before the COVID-19 pandemic (2011-2018). The study used the ViraFEST assay, which expanded antigen-specific T cells with peptide pools and then identified expanded clonotypes by TCR sequencing. Each well held 1.5 million to 2.5 million PBMCs cultured with 10 ug/ml peptide pools in IMDM containing approximately 5% human AB serum and around 10 IU/ml IL-2. On days 3 and 7, half of the culture medium was replaced with fresh IL-2-containing medium. After 10 days of culture, CD4+ T cells were isolated by negative selection with the EasySep CD4+ T cell isolation kit. As far as cell numbers permitted, CD4+ T cells from unexposed donors were tested for reactivity against SARS-CoV-2 S and N as well as four spike pools from common cold coronaviruses. Ficoll-Paque Plus gradient centrifugation was used to isolate PBMCs from whole blood, and the isolated PBMCs were then either used fresh or cryopreserved at -140C. Each culture condition was generally run in triplicate wells. The leukapheresis product used for the unexposed donors was purchased from a commercial source.

This receptor was taken from a human donor in good health. The sequenced sample was CD4+ T cells from blood, cultured in vitro. The rearrangement joined TRBV6-1 to TRBJ2-5, with a tentative D gene TRBD2 over 5 matching bases. The nucleotide sequence reads TGTGCCAGCCGGGGTCAAGAGACCCAGTACTTC. This is translated as CASRGQETQYF.